Following are 8 T cell receptor beta chains from one sample sequenced in a study of shared T cell receptors in the human thymus. Produced via immunoSEQ multiplex PCR; TCRdb's table is partial and in-frame only. The sample lists about 500,000 clones; approximately 80% were seen once. These data were likewise used in another study, on human thymus T cells.

Input material: thymocytes. These receptors were taken from a boy younger than two with a congenital heart defect.

V usage is TRBV27 and J usage is TRBJ2-5; D perhaps matches TRBD2 (5 bases). Trimming pared 8 bases from V and 2 bases from J, leaving 36 bases between. CDR3 length: 21 residues. Germline V gives CDR1 MNHEY, CDR2 SMNVEV (reference sequence). DNA of the CDR3: TGTGCCAGCGCCCATCGAGGGTCGTACTGGCGGCGACTACATATACAAGAGACCCAGTACTTC. It yields the protein CASAHRGSYWRRLHIQETQYF.

The chain employs TRBV9 and TRBJ1-2; the D gene is possibly TRBD1 (5 bases). CDR1 is SGDLS and CDR2 is YYNGEE in the germline V gene. The V end was cut by 5 bases, the J end by 5 bases, with 16 bases between. The CDR3 is made up of 14 amino acids. The CDR3 sequence: CASSLDTQTYGYTF. The CDR3, as DNA: TGTGCCAGCAGTTTGGACACCCAAACATATGGCTACACCTTC. The full variable domain, its missing parts supplied by reference TRBV9 and TRBJ1-2, is DSGVTQTPKHLITATGQRVTLRCSPRSGDLSVYWYQQSLDQGLQFLIQYYNGEERAKGNILERFSAQQFPDLHSELNLSSLELGDSALYFCASSLDTQTYGYTFGSGTRLTVV.

This clone showed up just a few times. The V call is TRBV4-2, the J call TRBJ2-1; 8 bases are a match to TRBD2. CDR1 is LGHNA and CDR2 is YNFKEQ in the germline V gene. This CDR3 is built from 16 residues. Trimming at V came to 1 base and at J to 6 bases, leaving 8 bases not matched to a gene. This CDR3 reads CASSQGSGTTANEQFF. The CDR3 bases are TGTGCCAGCAGCCAAGGTAGCGGGACGACTGCCAATGAGCAGTTCTTC.

The genes are TRBV4-2 and TRBJ2-3; TRBD2 is a possible D gene (6 bases). This CDR3 has 16 amino acids. Per germline, CDR1 LGHNA and CDR2 YNFKEQ. The ends were cut back, 3 bases at V and 2 bases at J, with 15 bases in the middle. The CDR3 DNA reads TGTGCCAGCAGCCAGGGAACTGGGACTGACACAGATACGCAGTATTTT. Its translation is CASSQGTGTDTDTQYF.

The chain links TRBV5-6 to TRBJ2-7, with 7 bases matching TRBD1. The germline V gene has CDR1 SGHDT and CDR2 YYEEEE. Trimming cost V 4 bases and J 3 bases; bases outside gene matches: 7. The CDR3 has 14 amino acids. CDR3 protein: CASSTRTGNYEQYF. DNA of the CDR3: TGTGCCAGCAGCACAAGGACAGGAAACTACGAGCAGTACTTC.

The chain uses TRBV14 and TRBJ1-1; 7 bases align to TRBD1. The CDR3 is 13 residues long. Germline CDR1 SGHDN, CDR2 FVKESK. The junction had 5 bases not matched to a gene; V was cut back by 5 bases and J by 5 bases. The CDR3 loop reads CASSVDRETEAFF. The DNA for the CDR3 is TGTGCCAGCAGCGTCGACAGGGAGACTGAAGCTTTCTTT.

J is TRBJ1-1 and V is TRBV27; D call uncertain. The germline gives CDR1 MNHEY, CDR2 SMNVEV (reference sequence). V was shortened by 6 bases and J by 8 bases, with 10 bases between the two germline ends. This CDR3 is 11 amino acids long. The chain's CDR3 is CASSCGREAFF. Written as DNA, the CDR3 is TGTGCCAGCAGCTGCGGGAGAGAAGCTTTCTTT.

The CDR3 nucleotides read TGTGCCAGCAGCCGATCTTGGGCCGAAAAACTGTTTTTT. Protein sequence: CASSRSWAEKLFF. The V and J genes are TRBV2 and TRBJ1-4; no clear D. Germline CDR1 SNHLY, CDR2 FYNNEI. This CDR3 has 13 amino acids. V lost 6 bases to trimming and J lost 8 bases, with 13 bases between them.